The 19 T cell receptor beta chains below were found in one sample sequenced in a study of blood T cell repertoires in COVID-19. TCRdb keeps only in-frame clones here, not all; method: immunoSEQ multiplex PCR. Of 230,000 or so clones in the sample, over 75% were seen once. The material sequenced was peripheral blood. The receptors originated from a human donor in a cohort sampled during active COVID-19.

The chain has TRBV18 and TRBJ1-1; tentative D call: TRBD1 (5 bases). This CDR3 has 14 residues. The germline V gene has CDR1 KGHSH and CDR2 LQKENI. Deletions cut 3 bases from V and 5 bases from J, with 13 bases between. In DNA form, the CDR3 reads TGTGCCAGCTCACCGGTAAGGGGAGGGACTGAAGCTTTCTTT. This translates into CASSPVRGGTEAFF.

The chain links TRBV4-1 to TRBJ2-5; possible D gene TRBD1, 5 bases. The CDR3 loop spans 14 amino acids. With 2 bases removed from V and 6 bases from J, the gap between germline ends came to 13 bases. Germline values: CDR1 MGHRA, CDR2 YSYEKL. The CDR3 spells CASSQSRVVQTQYF. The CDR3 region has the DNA TGCGCCAGCAGCCAAAGCAGGGTGGTGCAGACCCAGTACTTC.

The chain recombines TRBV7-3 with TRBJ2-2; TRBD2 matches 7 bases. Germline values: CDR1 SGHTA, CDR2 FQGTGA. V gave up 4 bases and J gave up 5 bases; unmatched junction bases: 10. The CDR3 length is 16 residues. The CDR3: CASSSSGTTKTGELFF. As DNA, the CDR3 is TGTGCCAGCAGCTCATCCGGGACTACTAAAACCGGGGAGCTGTTTTTT. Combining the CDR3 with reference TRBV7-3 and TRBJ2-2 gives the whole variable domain GAGVSQTPSNKVTEKGKYVELRCDPISGHTALYWYRQSLGQGPEFLIYFQGTGAADDSGLPNDRFFAVRPEGSVSTLKIQRTERGDSAVYLCASSSSGTTKTGELFFGEGSRLTVL.

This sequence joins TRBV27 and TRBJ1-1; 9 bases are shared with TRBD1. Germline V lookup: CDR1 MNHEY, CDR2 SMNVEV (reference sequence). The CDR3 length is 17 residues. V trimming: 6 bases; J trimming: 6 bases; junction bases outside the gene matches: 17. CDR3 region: CASSGPGQGVSSPEAFF. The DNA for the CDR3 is TGTGCCAGCAGCGGACCGGGACAGGGTGTTTCGTCGCCTGAAGCTTTCTTT.

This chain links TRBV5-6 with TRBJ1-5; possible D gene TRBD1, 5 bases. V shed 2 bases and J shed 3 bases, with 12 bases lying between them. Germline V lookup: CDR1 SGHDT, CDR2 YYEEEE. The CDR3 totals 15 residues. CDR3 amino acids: CASSFQGRDNQPQHF. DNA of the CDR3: TGTGCCAGCAGCTTTCAGGGTAGAGACAATCAGCCCCAGCATTTT.

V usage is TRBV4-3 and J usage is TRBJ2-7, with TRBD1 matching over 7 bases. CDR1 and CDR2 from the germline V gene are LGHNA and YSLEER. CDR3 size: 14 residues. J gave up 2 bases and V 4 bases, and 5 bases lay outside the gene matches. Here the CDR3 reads CASSRDGTAYEQYF. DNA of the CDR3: TGCGCCAGCAGCCGGGACGGGACAGCCTACGAGCAGTACTTC.

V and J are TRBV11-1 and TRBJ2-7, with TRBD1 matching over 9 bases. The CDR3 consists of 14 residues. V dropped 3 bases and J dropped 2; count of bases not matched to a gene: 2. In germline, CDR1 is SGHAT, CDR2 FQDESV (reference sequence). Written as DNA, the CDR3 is TGTGCCAGCAGCTTGGGACAGGGTCCCTACGAGCAGTACTTC. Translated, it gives CASSLGQGPYEQYF.

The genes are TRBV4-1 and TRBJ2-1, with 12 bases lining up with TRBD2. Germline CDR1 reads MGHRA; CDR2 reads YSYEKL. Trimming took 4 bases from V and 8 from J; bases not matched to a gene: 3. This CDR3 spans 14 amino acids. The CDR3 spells CASSPRLAGDEQFF. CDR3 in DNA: TGCGCCAGCAGCCCAAGACTAGCGGGAGATGAGCAGTTCTTC.

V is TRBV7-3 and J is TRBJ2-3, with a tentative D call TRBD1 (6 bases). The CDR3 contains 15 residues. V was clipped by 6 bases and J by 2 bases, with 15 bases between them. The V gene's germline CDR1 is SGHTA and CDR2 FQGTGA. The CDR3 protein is CASRKPGHPTDTQYF. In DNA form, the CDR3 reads TGTGCCAGCAGGAAACCGGGACACCCCACAGATACGCAGTATTTT.

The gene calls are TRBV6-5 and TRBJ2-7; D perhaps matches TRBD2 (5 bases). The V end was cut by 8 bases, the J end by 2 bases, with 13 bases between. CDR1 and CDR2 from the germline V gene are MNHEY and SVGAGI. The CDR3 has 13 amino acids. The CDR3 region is CASEEDFAYEQYF. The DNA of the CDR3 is TGTGCCAGCGAGGAGGATTTTGCCTACGAGCAGTACTTC.

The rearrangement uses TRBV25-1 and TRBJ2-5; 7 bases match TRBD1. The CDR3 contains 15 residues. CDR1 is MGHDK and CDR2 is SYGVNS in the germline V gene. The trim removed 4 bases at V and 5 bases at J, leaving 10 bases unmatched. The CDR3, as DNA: TGTGCCAGCAGTGTAGCAGGGGGTTGGTGGGAGACCCAGTACTTC. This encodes CASSVAGGWWETQYF.

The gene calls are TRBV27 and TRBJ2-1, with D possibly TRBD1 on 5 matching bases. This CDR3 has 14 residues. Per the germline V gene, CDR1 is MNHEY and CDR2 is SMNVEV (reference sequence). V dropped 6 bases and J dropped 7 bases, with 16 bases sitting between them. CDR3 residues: CASRAGWPGNEQFF. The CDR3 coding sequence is TGTGCCAGCAGAGCAGGGTGGCCCGGGAATGAGCAGTTCTTC.

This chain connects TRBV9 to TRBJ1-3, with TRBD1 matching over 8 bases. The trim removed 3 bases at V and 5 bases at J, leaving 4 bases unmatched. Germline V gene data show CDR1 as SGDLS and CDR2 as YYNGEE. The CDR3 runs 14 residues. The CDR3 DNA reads TGTGCCAGCAGCGCGGGACAGGCCCGAAACACCATATATTTT. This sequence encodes CASSAGQARNTIYF.

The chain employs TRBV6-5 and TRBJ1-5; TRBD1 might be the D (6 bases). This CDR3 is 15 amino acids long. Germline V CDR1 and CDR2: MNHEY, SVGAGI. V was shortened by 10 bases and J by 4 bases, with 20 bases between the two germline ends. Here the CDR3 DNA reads TGTGCCATCTCCCCGGAGGGGGGGCGGAATCAGCCCCAGCATTTT. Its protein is CAISPEGGRNQPQHF.

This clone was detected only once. CDR3 DNA: TGTGCCAGCAGCGAAGGACTAGCGGGGCGCACAGATACGCAGTATTTT. Translated: CASSEGLAGRTDTQYF. This chain uses TRBV9 with TRBJ2-3; the match to TRBD2 covers 12 bases. Germline V gene data show CDR1 as SGDLS and CDR2 as YYNGEE. V gave up 3 bases and J gave up 1 base; unmatched junction bases: 3. The CDR3 has 16 residues.

The CDR3 here is CASSYGQIEAFF. CDR3 nucleotides: TGTGCCAGCAGTTACGGACAGATTGAAGCTTTCTTT. This sequence joins TRBV6-6 and TRBJ1-1; tentatively, D is TRBD1 (6 bases). The CDR3 contains 12 residues. Germline CDR1 MNHNY, CDR2 SVGAGI (reference sequence). Trimming took 2 bases from V and 7 from J, leaving 8 bases between them.

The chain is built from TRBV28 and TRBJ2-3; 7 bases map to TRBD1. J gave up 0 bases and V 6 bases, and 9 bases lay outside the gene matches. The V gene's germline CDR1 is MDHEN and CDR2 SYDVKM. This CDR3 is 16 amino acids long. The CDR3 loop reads CASSPQGVVSTDTQYF. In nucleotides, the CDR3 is TGTGCCAGCAGCCCCCAGGGGGTCGTGAGCACAGATACGCAGTATTTT. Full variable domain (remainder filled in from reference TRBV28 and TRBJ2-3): DVKVTQSSRYLVKRTGEKVFLECVQDMDHENMFWYRQDPGLGLRLIYFSYDVKMKEKGDIPEGYSVSREKKERFSLILESASTNQTSMYLCASSPQGVVSTDTQYFGPGTRLTVL.

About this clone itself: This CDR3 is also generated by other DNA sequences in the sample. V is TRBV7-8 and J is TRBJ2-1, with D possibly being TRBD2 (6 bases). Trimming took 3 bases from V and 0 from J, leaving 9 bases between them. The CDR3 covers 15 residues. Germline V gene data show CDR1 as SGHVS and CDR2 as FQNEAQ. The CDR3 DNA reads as TGTGCCAGCAGCTTTAGCGGAAGCTCCTACAATGAGCAGTTCTTC. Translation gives CASSFSGSSYNEQFF.

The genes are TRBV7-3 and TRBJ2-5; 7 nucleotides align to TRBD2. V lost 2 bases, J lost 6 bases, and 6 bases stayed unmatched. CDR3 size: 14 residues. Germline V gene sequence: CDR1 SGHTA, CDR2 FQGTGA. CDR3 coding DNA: TGTGCCAGCAGCTTAGATGGGACTATGAAGACCCAGTACTTC. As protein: CASSLDGTMKTQYF.